The 27 T cell receptor beta chains below all came from one sample that was sequenced in a study of blood T cell repertoires in COVID-19 (dated by TCRdb to 2018 to 2021). The library was produced with the immunoSEQ multiplex PCR assay. Entries here come from immuneACCESS through TCRdb and include only in-frame sequences with V and J called. Some clones fail to appear in such tables; in the studies checked, an unresolved V gene covers under half of the shortfall, and the cause of the remainder is unknown. The sample table records over 200,000 clones; under 85% of these occur just once. The top ten clones comprise over 0.95% of the sample. Sequences were obtained from peripheral blood. Source of these receptors: a woman in her twenties or thirties with COVID-19, enrolled during active disease.

The V and J genes are TRBV7-2 and TRBJ1-1; 7 bases align to TRBD1. The germline CDR1 and CDR2 sequences are SGHTA and FQGNSA. The CDR3 runs to 13 residues. J was trimmed by 6 bases and V by 5 bases; bases with no gene match: 6. The CDR3, as DNA: TGTGCCAGCAGCCTATGGGACAGCGCTGAAGCTTTCTTT. This sequence encodes CASSLWDSAEAFF.

The rearrangement uses TRBV9 and TRBJ2-7; D uncertain. Trimming took 1 base from V and 2 from J, leaving 10 bases between them. The CDR3 is 14 amino acids. Germline assignment: CDR1 SGDLS and CDR2 YYNGEE. This CDR3 reads CASSVRSHPYEQYF. The CDR3 coding sequence is TGTGCCAGCAGCGTACGTAGCCACCCCTACGAGCAGTACTTC.

V is TRBV29-1 and J is TRBJ2-1; TRBD2 aligns across 11 bases. The CDR3 has 17 residues. In germline, CDR1 is SQVTM, CDR2 ANQGSEA. Trimming removed 1 base from V and 0 bases from J; junction bases left unmatched: 5. Here the CDR3 reads CSVEGLAGGSSYNEQFF. In nucleotides, the CDR3 is TGCAGCGTTGAAGGGCTAGCGGGGGGTAGCTCCTACAATGAGCAGTTCTTC.

This CDR3 reads CASSLATITSSYNEQFF. As DNA, the CDR3 is TGTGCCAGCTCTCTAGCGACTATAACGAGCTCCTACAATGAGCAGTTCTTC. The chain combines TRBV19 with TRBJ2-1, with D possibly being TRBD2 (6 bases). Germline lookup yields CDR1 LNHDA and CDR2 SQIVND (reference sequence). CDR3 length: 17 residues. Trimming took 9 bases from V and 0 from J, leaving 21 bases between them.

The chain has TRBV2 and TRBJ1-2; TRBD1 might be the D (6 bases). The germline V gene has CDR1 SNHLY and CDR2 FYNNEI. The V end lost 4 bases, the J end lost 7 bases, and 13 bases lay between the germline ends. This CDR3 is 13 amino acids long. The chain's CDR3 is CASSGTGFRGYTF. CDR3 nucleotide sequence: TGTGCCAGCAGTGGAACAGGGTTCCGTGGCTACACCTTC.

This clone has just one count. The chain employs TRBV24-1 and TRBJ2-1; D call uncertain. Trimming removed 1 base from V and 8 bases from J, with 8 bases in between. The V gene's germline CDR1 is KGHDR and CDR2 SFDVKD. The CDR3 runs to 13 residues. This CDR3 is CATSDLARDEQFF. The CDR3 bases are TGTGCCACCAGTGATTTAGCTAGAGATGAGCAGTTCTTC.

The chain carries TRBV2 and TRBJ2-3, with unresolved D. Germline CDR1 SNHLY, CDR2 FYNNEI. The CDR3 runs to 15 residues. V was trimmed by 5 bases and J by 3 bases, leaving 15 bases between them. The CDR3 protein is CASSQVRSQTDTQYF. For the CDR3, the DNA is TGTGCCAGCAGTCAGGTCCGATCCCAAACAGATACGCAGTATTTT.

The CDR3 spells CASSIVTSGGLNNEQFF. The CDR3, as DNA: TGTGCCAGTAGTATAGTCACTAGCGGGGGGTTAAACAATGAGCAGTTCTTC. This chain uses TRBV19 with TRBJ2-1; 12 nucleotides match TRBD2. The CDR3 runs to 17 residues. Looked up from germline, CDR1 is LNHDA and CDR2 is SQIVND (reference sequence). Trimming removed 1 base from V and 5 bases from J; junction bases left unmatched: 6. Drawing the rest from reference TRBV19 and TRBJ2-1, the complete variable domain is DGGITQSPKYLFRKEGQNVTLSCEQNLNHDAMYWYRQDPGQGLRLIYYSQIVNDFQKGDIAEGYSVSREKKESFPLTVTSAQKNPTAFYLCASSIVTSGGLNNEQFFGPGTRLTVL.

This sequence joins TRBV9 and TRBJ2-6, with D possibly being TRBD2 (6 bases). Looked up from germline, CDR1 is SGDLS and CDR2 is YYNGEE. The CDR3 loop spans 15 amino acids. The germline V and J ends were trimmed by 6 bases and 0 bases, with 10 bases remaining between them. CDR3 DNA sequence: TGTGCCAGCACATTGCGGGGCTCTGGGGCCAACGTCCTGACTTTC. Translated, it gives CASTLRGSGANVLTF.

This clone is a singleton in its sample. V usage is TRBV3-1 (or the pseudogene TRBV3-2) and J usage is TRBJ2-1; 7 bases are shared with TRBD1. J lost 3 bases, V lost 4 bases, and 9 bases had no gene match. From germline, CDR1 is LGHDT and CDR2 YNNKEL (reference sequence). The CDR3 has 16 residues. CDR3 residues: CASSRRGLVDYNEQFF. The CDR3 nucleotides read TGTGCCAGCAGCCGAAGGGGGCTAGTTGACTACAATGAGCAGTTCTTC.

The chain carries TRBV6-1 and TRBJ2-3; 7 bases agree with TRBD2. Germline CDR1 and CDR2: MNHNS and SASEGT. The CDR3 has 15 amino acids. V shed 6 bases, J shed 0 bases, and the junction held 6 bases outside the gene matches. DNA of the CDR3: TGTGCCAGCAGCGGGGGGTCGACTAGCACAGATACGCAGTATTTT. Translating gives CASSGGSTSTDTQYF.

V and J are TRBV19 and TRBJ2-2; tentatively, D is TRBD2 (5 bases). The germline V gene has CDR1 LNHDA and CDR2 SQIVND (reference sequence). The CDR3 loop spans 14 amino acids. Trimming took off 3 bases at V and 6 bases at J, with 11 bases between the two ends. CDR3 residues: CASSIQRVPGELFF. The CDR3, as DNA: TGTGCCAGTAGTATTCAGAGGGTCCCCGGGGAGCTGTTTTTT.

The V call is TRBV10-3, the J call TRBJ1-4; perhaps TRBD1 as D (5 bases). The CDR3 contains 14 residues. Germline V gene sequence: CDR1 ENHRY, CDR2 SYGVKD. V lost 4 bases, J lost 4 bases, and 10 bases lay in between. In DNA, the CDR3 is TGTGCCATCAGTGGAGGGAGGGGTAATGAAAAACTGTTTTTT. Encoded protein: CAISGGRGNEKLFF.

This chain connects TRBV18 to TRBJ2-3; no reliable D call. The CDR3 has 17 residues. V lost 3 bases, J lost 0 bases, and 16 bases lay in between. CDR1 KGHSH and CDR2 LQKENI come from the germline V gene. CDR3 residues: CASSPPGSLRSTDTQYF. The DNA of the CDR3 is TGTGCCAGCTCACCTCCTGGGTCCCTCAGGAGCACAGATACGCAGTATTTT.

The chain is built from TRBV4-3 and TRBJ2-7; 9 bases fit TRBD2. The J segment lost 2 bases and the V segment lost 2 bases, leaving 10 bases of the junction unmatched. Per germline, CDR1 LGHNA and CDR2 YSLEER. This CDR3 has 17 residues. CDR3 region: CASSQSSGGGAAYEQYF. In nucleotides, the CDR3 is TGCGCCAGCAGCCAAAGTTCAGGCGGGGGGGCTGCCTACGAGCAGTACTTC.

This clone has a handful of counts. The chain links TRBV7-9 to TRBJ2-7; 13 bases line up with TRBD2. The CDR3 is 15 amino acids. The V and J ends lost 5 bases and 5 bases, in that order; junction bases with no gene match: 6. The germline V gene encodes CDR1 SEHNR and CDR2 FQNEAQ (reference sequence). CDR3 nucleotide sequence: TGTGCCAGCAGCCCCGGACTAGCGGGAGAGGACGAGCAGTACTTC. Encoded protein: CASSPGLAGEDEQYF. The full variable domain, with the rest looked up from reference TRBV7-9 and TRBJ2-7, is DTGVSQNPRHKITKRGQNVTFRCDPISEHNRLYWYRQTLGQGPEFLTYFQNEAQLEKSRLLSDRFSAERPKGSFSTLEIQRTEQGDSAMYLCASSPGLAGEDEQYFGPGTRLTVT.

The table lists this clone with many counts. The chain couples TRBV5-1 to TRBJ2-5, with TRBD1 matching over 8 bases. With V trimmed by 4 bases and J by 5 bases, 10 bases remained unmatched. This CDR3 contains 15 residues. Germline V gene data show CDR1 as SGHRS and CDR2 as YFSETQ. The CDR3 region is CASSPSRQGLETQYF. The CDR3 DNA sequence: TGCGCCAGCAGCCCATCACGACAGGGGTTGGAGACCCAGTACTTC.

The chain couples TRBV29-1 to TRBJ2-7; D is ambiguous. Germline values: CDR1 SQVTM, CDR2 ANQGSEA. The CDR3 has 11 residues. V dropped 7 bases and J dropped 4 bases, with 11 bases sitting between them. Here the CDR3 reads CSATEKYEQYF. The CDR3 nucleotides are TGCAGCGCCACCGAGAAATACGAGCAGTACTTC.

The V and J genes are TRBV21-1 and TRBJ2-2; the D call in the table, TRBD2, was not verified against the DNA. TRBV21-1 is a pseudogene segment. There are 16 residues in the CDR3. CDR3 in amino acids: CASSPCFREGTGELFF. CDR3 nucleotide sequence: TGTGCCAGCAGCCCATGTTTCCGAGAGGGCACCGGGGAGCTGTTTTTT.

The CDR3 protein is CASSFGRLAGQYEQYF. DNA for the CDR3: TGTGCCAGCAGCTTTGGTAGACTAGCGGGGCAATACGAGCAGTACTTC. V is TRBV7-9 and J is TRBJ2-7; 11 bases line up with TRBD2. With V trimmed by 3 bases and J by 4 bases, 8 bases remained unmatched. The CDR3 covers 16 residues. Germline V gene sequence: CDR1 SEHNR, CDR2 FQNEAQ (reference sequence).

Comments on this clone: Mismatch with germline at one junction end may stem from a read error. The identical CDR3 is also encoded by other nucleotide sequences in the sample. The V call is TRBV7-2, the J call TRBJ1-3, with 11 bases identical to TRBD1. The CDR3 extends over 16 amino acids. Germline lookup yields CDR1 SGHTA and CDR2 FQGNSA. Here the CDR3 reads CASSLRTGGRGNTIYF. The CDR3 DNA is TGTGCCAGCAGCCTCCGGACAGGGGGCCGTGGAAATACCATATATTTT.

J is TRBJ2-2 and V is TRBV5-1; a weak D match, TRBD2 (5 bases). CDR1 SGHRS and CDR2 YFSETQ come from the germline V gene. The CDR3 extends over 13 amino acids. V lost 6 bases to trimming and J lost 4 bases, with 10 bases between them. CDR3 residues: CASTGLGTGELFF. CDR3 DNA: TGCGCCAGCACGGGGTTAGGCACCGGGGAGCTGTTTTTT.

This clone was seen once. The chain couples TRBV10-3 to TRBJ2-3; 9 nucleotides agree with TRBD1. After removal of 6 bases from V and 3 bases from J, the junction contained 4 bases not matched to a gene. The germline gives CDR1 ENHRY, CDR2 SYGVKD. The length of the CDR3 is 14 residues. CDR3 DNA: TGTGCCATCAGGACAGGGGGAACGACAGATACGCAGTATTTT. Its protein product is CAIRTGGTTDTQYF.

The count of this clone is one. The V call is TRBV28, the J call TRBJ1-1; D perhaps matches TRBD1 (5 bases). The CDR3 length is 14 residues. Germline lookup yields CDR1 MDHEN and CDR2 SYDVKM. Trimming removed 3 bases from V and 6 bases from J, with 14 bases in between. The CDR3, as DNA: TGTGCCAGCAGTTTTCAGGGAGGGGACGCTGAAGCTTTCTTT. This sequence encodes CASSFQGGDAEAFF.

The V and J genes are TRBV28 and TRBJ1-2, with D tentatively TRBD1 (5 bases). V lost 1 base to trimming and J lost 6 bases, with 15 bases between them. Germline CDR1 and CDR2: MDHEN and SYDVKM. The CDR3 consists of 15 residues. The CDR3 loop is CASSLSREGSDGYTF. In DNA, the CDR3 is TGTGCCAGCAGTTTATCTCGGGAGGGGAGCGATGGCTACACCTTC.

This clone was observed a handful of times. In the same sample, other DNA sequences code for this CDR3. The chain has TRBV9 and TRBJ2-7; D possibly corresponds to TRBD2 (5 bases). The CDR3 spans 12 residues. Trimming pared 7 bases from V and 4 bases from J, leaving 12 bases between. The germline V gene encodes CDR1 SGDLS and CDR2 YYNGEE. The CDR3: CASGPGGYEQYF. CDR3 in DNA: TGTGCCAGCGGCCCAGGAGGTTACGAGCAGTACTTC. The complete variable domain, with remaining parts taken from reference TRBV9 and TRBJ2-7, reads DSGVTQTPKHLITATGQRVTLRCSPRSGDLSVYWYQQSLDQGLQFLIQYYNGEERAKGNILERFSAQQFPDLHSELNLSSLELGDSALYFCASGPGGYEQYFGPGTRLTVT.

This clone was counted ten times or more. V and J are TRBV2 and TRBJ1-4; TRBD1 matches 9 bases. The germline gives CDR1 SNHLY, CDR2 FYNNEI. The trim removed 0 bases at V and 8 bases at J, leaving 4 bases unmatched. The CDR3 extends over 15 amino acids. CDR3 sequence (DNA): TGTGCCAGCAGTGAAGCCGGGACAGGGTGGGAAAAACTGTTTTTT. This sequence encodes CASSEAGTGWEKLFF.